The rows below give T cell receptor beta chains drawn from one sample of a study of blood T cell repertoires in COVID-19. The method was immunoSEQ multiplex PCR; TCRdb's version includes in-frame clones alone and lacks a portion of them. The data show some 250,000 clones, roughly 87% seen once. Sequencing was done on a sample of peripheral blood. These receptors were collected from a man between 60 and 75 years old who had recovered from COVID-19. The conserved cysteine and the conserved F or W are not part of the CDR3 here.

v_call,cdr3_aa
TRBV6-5,ASSYIDTFYNEQF
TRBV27,ASAETIRVNTEAF
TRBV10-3,AISETTGRRETQY
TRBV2,ASKGVQETQY
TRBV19,ASRGTAGANVLT
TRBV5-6,ASSLADYHGEQF
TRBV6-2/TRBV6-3,ASSYSVGTQY
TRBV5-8,ASSRTDSQPQH
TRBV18,ASSLAGNSYEQY
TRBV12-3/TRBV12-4,ASSSPLGVTQY
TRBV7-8,ASSSPGGTNTEAF
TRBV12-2,ASRLLRDRGLH
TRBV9,ASSVPWSGGSTDTQY
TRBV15,ATSSDRGQASGANVLT
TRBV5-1,ASSLDDRNYGYT
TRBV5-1,ASSFQGNRNTEAF
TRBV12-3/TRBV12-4,ASRRYLQGPLF
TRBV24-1,ATSRDTTDTQY
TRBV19,ASSSTRNTGELF
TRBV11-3,ASSTWTGGPQY
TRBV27,ASSLLRSGGYEQY
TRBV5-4,ASSSRQGAIAGELF
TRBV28,ASRWTGGIEKLF
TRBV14,ASRRYQETQY
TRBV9,ASSVVGAGNTIY
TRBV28,ASIPGQGRKNEQY
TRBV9,ASSVEGLGDEQF
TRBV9,ASSVASGDYGYT
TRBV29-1,SAHQGAIDEQY
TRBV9,ASSNRAGGSVGGYT
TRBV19,ASSTQLDRVYEQY
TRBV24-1,ATKGQGYYGYT
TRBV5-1,ASSLEQITDTQY
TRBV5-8,ASSLGQGQPQH
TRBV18,ASSQGHRDLPYGYT
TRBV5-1,ASSLTLGQGQSAF
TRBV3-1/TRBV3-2,ASSPLLAGGQPIPETQY
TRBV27,ASSLAGGPWTDTQY
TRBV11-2,ASSSRDRGFEKLF
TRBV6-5,ASSWDRGQAKLF
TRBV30,AWSVTGDNSGNTIY
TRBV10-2,ASRRGGLAGGHTGELF
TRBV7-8,ASSLLQGTSGGLIGQQY
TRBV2,ASSEVGNYGYT
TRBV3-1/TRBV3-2,ASSPGYNQPQH